This TCR beta chain was sequenced during a study of blood T cell repertoires in COVID-19. Study-wide context: Cohort 3 recovered donors had two negative PCRs, clearance, or symptom resolution. Sources were T cells, B-cell-depleted T cells, or PBMCs; the material itself was cDNA or gDNA.

V was pared by 7 bases and J by 6 bases, with 15 bases between. CDR3 size: 13 residues. Authors' methods: The authors estimated nucleated cell counts from reference gene primer amplification. TCRdb's copy holds only in-frame clones and misses some; the assay was immunoSEQ multiplex PCR. The DNA was the basis for D and trimming; V, J and clone size are from that table. The data contain about 210,000 clones, about nine tenths of them singletons. Participants' own reports of clinical history determined their cohort assignment. J is TRBJ1-2 and V is TRBV12-3 or TRBV12-4; D is possibly TRBD1 (6 bases). Sequencing was carried out using PBMCs or T cells enriched from blood (not recorded which). This clonotype was obtained from a man aged 25-45 years in a cohort exposed to, infected with or recovered from COVID-19 (not recorded which). The DNA for the CDR3 is TGTGCCAGCACCCTCACAGGGACGGATGGCTACACCTTC. It encodes CASTLTGTDGYTF.